This passage covers 22 T cell receptor beta chains from one sample sequenced in a study of T cells in Graves' hyperthyroidism and ophthalmopathy. RNA transcripts served as the template for amplifying TCR beta CDR3 regions. The HTBI primer set was used in a first-round RT-PCR of the TCR CDR3. TCRdb analysed the multiplex PCR reads with MiXCR anew, one entry per CDR3 protein. Counted here are about 640,000 distinct CDR3 sequences, 20% occurring once; the ten biggest clones make up about 34%. The sequenced sample consisted of blood. These receptors all come from a man aged 30-40 years with Graves' ophthalmopathy.

This chain's CDR3 is CASSQETGGYNEQFF. The CDR3 coding sequence is TGCGCCAGCAGCCAAGAAACAGGAGGCTACAATGAGCAGTTCTTC. This rearrangement joins TRBV4-1 to TRBJ2-1; either TRBD1 or TRBD2 may fit D (5 bases each). V gave up 0 bases and J gave up 3 bases, with 9 bases separating them. CDR1 is MGHRA and CDR2 is YSYEKL in the germline V gene. The CDR3 has 15 residues.

This clonotype was counted many times. This chain connects TRBV6-1 to TRBJ2-7; 9 bases fit TRBD2. The germline V gene encodes CDR1 MNHNS and CDR2 SASEGT. V gave up 10 bases and J gave up 0 bases; unmatched junction bases: 13. The length of the CDR3 is 16 residues. For the CDR3, the DNA is TGTGCCACCACTGGGGCGGGAGGGTCGAGCTCCTACGAGCAGTACTTC. Protein sequence: CATTGAGGSSSYEQYF.

This clonotype occurred a few times. The chain combines TRBV12-3 or TRBV12-4 with TRBJ1-4; TRBD1 is a possible D gene (5 bases). The CDR3 loop spans 14 amino acids. Trimming shortened V by 7 bases and J by 1 base, and 10 bases separated the two germline ends. CDR3 sequence: CASTKDRTNEKLFF. The CDR3, as DNA: TGTGCCAGCACTAAAGACAGAACTAATGAAAAACTGTTTTTT.

This clonotype was seen many times. The chain recombines TRBV28 with TRBJ1-5, with no clear D. Germline V CDR1 and CDR2: MDHEN, SYDVKM. V was shortened by 6 bases and J by 2 bases, with 14 bases between the two germline ends. CDR3 length equals 15 residues. In nucleotides, the CDR3 is TGTGCCAGCAGCCCGCCTACAGATGGCAATCAGCCCCAGCATTTT. Its translation: CASSPPTDGNQPQHF.

This clonotype appeared many times. The chain uses TRBV2 and TRBJ1-4; no reliable D call. Looked up from germline, CDR1 is SNHLY and CDR2 is FYNNEI. Deletions cut 8 bases from V and 6 bases from J, with 19 bases between. This CDR3 region has 15 residues. The CDR3 loop is CASRSEWVGYEKLFF. As DNA, the CDR3 is TGTGCCAGCCGATCTGAATGGGTTGGCTATGAAAAACTGTTTTTT.

This clonotype was found a few times. This rearrangement joins TRBV29-1 to TRBJ2-3; 7 bases are a match to TRBD1. J was trimmed by 2 bases and V by 4 bases; bases with no gene match: 3. Per germline, CDR1 SQVTM and CDR2 ANQGSEA. The CDR3 has 13 residues. The CDR3 DNA is TGCAGCGTTGCCGGGACAGTCACAGATACGCAGTATTTT. It specifies CSVAGTVTDTQYF.

The chain couples TRBV5-8 to TRBJ2-7; 9 bases are a match to TRBD1. Germline-derived CDR1 and CDR2 are SGHTS and YDEGEE. V trimming: 4 bases; J trimming: 3 bases; junction bases outside the gene matches: 5. This CDR3 is built from 14 residues. The CDR3: CASSRGTGYYEQYF. In nucleotides, the CDR3 is TGTGCCAGCAGCCGCGGGACAGGGTACTACGAGCAGTACTTC.

This clonotype has just a few counts. The chain combines TRBV4-1 with TRBJ1-4, with 7 bases lining up with TRBD1. Per the germline V gene, CDR1 is MGHRA and CDR2 is YSYEKL. The CDR3 length is 15 residues. The V gene end was trimmed by 0 bases and the J gene end by 3 bases; junction bases not matched to a gene: 1. Here the CDR3 DNA reads TGCGCCAGCAGCCAAGACGGGACAGCTAATGAAAAACTGTTTTTT. This encodes CASSQDGTANEKLFF.

This clonotype was recorded many times. The gene calls are TRBV12-3 or TRBV12-4 and TRBJ2-1; 8 nucleotides agree with TRBD2. The CDR3 length is 14 residues. Unmatched junction bases numbered 2, after V lost 5 bases and J lost 2 bases. CDR3 sequence (DNA): TGTGCCAGCAGTCCGCGGGAGGCCTACAATGAGCAGTTCTTC. Residues: CASSPREAYNEQFF.

This clonotype came up a few times. The chain couples TRBV6-4 to TRBJ2-7; D is unclear. This CDR3 spans 14 amino acids. Deletions cut 6 bases from V and 3 bases from J, with 15 bases between. CDR1 and CDR2 (germline): MRHNA, SNTAGT. CDR3 sequence: CASSQARVIYEQYF. In nucleotides, the CDR3 is TGTGCCAGCAGCCAGGCAAGGGTAATCTACGAGCAGTACTTC.

This chain joins TRBV27 and TRBJ2-7, with TRBD2 identical over 10 bases. J was trimmed by 6 bases and V by 5 bases; bases with no gene match: 4. CDR1 MNHEY and CDR2 SMNVEV come from the germline V gene (reference sequence). The CDR3 has 13 amino acids. This chain's CDR3 is CASSRLAGAEQYF. As DNA, the CDR3 is TGTGCCAGCAGTCGGCTAGCGGGAGCCGAGCAGTACTTC.

The rearrangement joins TRBV10-3 to TRBJ2-7, with a tentative D call TRBD2 (6 bases). V lost 0 bases, J lost 3 bases, and 12 bases lay in between. CDR3 length: 15 residues. Germline CDR1 and CDR2: ENHRY and SYGVKD. The CDR3 nucleotides read TGTGCCATCAGTGAGTCCGGGGGTTCACTCTACGAGCAGTACTTC. This translates into CAISESGGSLYEQYF.

This clonotype came up a few times. V usage is TRBV28 and J usage is TRBJ1-1; D call uncertain. The CDR3 totals 12 residues. Germline V CDR1 and CDR2: MDHEN, SYDVKM. The ends were cut back, 5 bases at V and 7 bases at J, with 11 bases in the middle. CDR3 coding DNA: TGTGCCAGCAGTCCCCGCCCAATTGAAGCTTTCTTT. It translates to CASSPRPIEAFF.

The CDR3 loop is CASRLGAYNSPLHF. The CDR3 DNA follows: TGTGCCAGCAGACTTGGAGCTTATAATTCACCCCTCCACTTT. The chain combines TRBV12-3 or TRBV12-4 with TRBJ1-6, with D hard to call. V lost 6 bases and J lost 4, with 10 bases in between. The CDR3 contains 14 residues.

This clonotype came up many times. The V call is TRBV11-2, the J call TRBJ2-5, with 12 bases identical to TRBD2. Germline CDR1 and CDR2: SGHAT and FQNNGV. The ends lost 5 bases at V and 4 bases at J; junction bases unmatched: 8. This CDR3 spans 16 amino acids. CDR3 amino acids: CASSRTSGMQRETQYF. In DNA form, the CDR3 reads TGTGCCAGCAGCCGGACTAGCGGGATGCAGAGAGAGACCCAGTACTTC.

This clonotype showed up many times. This rearrangement joins TRBV2 to TRBJ1-4; no clear D. This CDR3 contains 14 residues. Germline V gene lookup returns CDR1 SNHLY and CDR2 FYNNEI. Trimming cost V 7 bases and J 7 bases, with 16 bases left between them. The CDR3 reads CASTRDNGGEKLFF. The CDR3 region has the DNA TGTGCCAGCACGCGCGATAACGGAGGTGAAAAACTGTTTTTT.

The chain combines TRBV6-1 with TRBJ2-1; D remains unclear. From germline, CDR1 is MNHNS and CDR2 SASEGT. The CDR3 contains 15 residues. Trimming removed 2 bases from V and 10 bases from J, with 18 bases in between. In nucleotides, the CDR3 is TGTGCCAGCAGTGAATTTAAAGATTTTGTAGGGGAGCAGTTCTTC. Its translation is CASSEFKDFVGEQFF.

This clonotype was seen more than once but under ten times. The J gene is TRBJ2-1, the V gene TRBV20-1; D is possibly TRBD2 (6 bases). This CDR3 is built from 16 residues. Per germline, CDR1 DFQATT and CDR2 SNEGSKA (reference sequence). V lost 5 bases and J 2 bases, leaving 19 bases between the germline ends. CDR3 in amino acids: CSASAGGASTYNEQFF. The CDR3, as DNA: TGCAGTGCTTCAGCCGGAGGGGCGTCTACCTACAATGAGCAGTTCTTC.

This clonotype was seen only a few times. V is TRBV2 and J is TRBJ2-7; D possibly corresponds to TRBD1 (5 bases). The length of the CDR3 is 13 residues. Trimming took 4 bases from V and 2 from J, leaving 9 bases between them. In germline, CDR1 is SNHLY, CDR2 FYNNEI. The CDR3 loop is CASSVGVTYEQYF. The CDR3 DNA sequence: TGTGCCAGCAGTGTAGGGGTCACCTACGAGCAGTACTTC. Filled out from reference TRBV2 and TRBJ2-7, the complete variable domain reads EPEVTQTPSHQVTQMGQEVILRCVPISNHLYFYWYRQILGQKVEFLVSFYNNEISEKSEIFDDQFSVERPDGSNFTLKIRSTKLEDSAMYFCASSVGVTYEQYFGPGTRLTVT.

This clonotype occurred many times. This chain links TRBV7-2 with TRBJ1-2; D is unresolved. The CDR3 consists of 14 residues. V shed 2 bases and J shed 2 bases, with 9 bases lying between them. Germline V CDR1 and CDR2: SGHTA, FQGNSA. The CDR3, as DNA: TGTGCCAGCAGCTTAAGGCGGGGAAACTATGGCTACACCTTC. Amino acids: CASSLRRGNYGYTF.

The table lists this clonotype with a few counts. The rearrangement links TRBV2 to TRBJ2-5; D gene uncertain. Deletions cut 8 bases from V and 2 bases from J, with 12 bases between. The length of the CDR3 is 13 residues. Germline V gene lookup returns CDR1 SNHLY and CDR2 FYNNEI. The CDR3 nucleotides are TGTGCCAGCTCTACCACCAATCAAGAGACCCAGTACTTC. Amino acids: CASSTTNQETQYF.

This clonotype has a count of ten or more. This chain connects TRBV27 to TRBJ2-1; TRBD2 aligns across 9 bases. Trimming at V came to 1 base and at J to 0 bases, leaving 7 bases not matched to a gene. The CDR3 totals 18 residues. Per the germline V gene, CDR1 is MNHEY and CDR2 is SMNVEV (reference sequence). The chain's CDR3 is CASSLWGSGSSSYNEQFF. The CDR3 DNA follows: TGTGCCAGCAGTTTATGGGGTAGCGGGAGCAGCTCCTACAATGAGCAGTTCTTC.